This T cell receptor beta chain was retrieved from a study of OX40 agonist ivuxolimab in advanced cancers. Study-level findings and limits: A proportion of nonresponders additionally exhibited low normalized T-cell clonal expansion.

Note on this clone: What it binds is unknown.

The CDR3 contains 15 residues. Germline V lookup: CDR1 SGHRS, CDR2 YFSETQ. V was pared by 3 bases and J by 0 bases, with 11 bases between. Some clones are missing from TCRdb's copy, which holds only in-frame ones; the method was immunoSEQ multiplex PCR. The sample lists 75,000 to 95,000 clones, around 92% occurring once. V is TRBV5-1 and J is TRBJ2-3, with a tentative D call TRBD1 (6 bases). Sequenced material: CD4+ or CD8+ T cells sorted from blood, taken in a trial of the OX40 agonist ivuxolimab. This receptor was taken from an adult with an advanced solid tumor such as melanoma, head and neck, liver or kidney cancer. In DNA, the CDR3 is TGCGCCAGCAGCTCTGGACAGAGAAGCACAGATACGCAGTATTTT. Translating gives CASSSGQRSTDTQYF.